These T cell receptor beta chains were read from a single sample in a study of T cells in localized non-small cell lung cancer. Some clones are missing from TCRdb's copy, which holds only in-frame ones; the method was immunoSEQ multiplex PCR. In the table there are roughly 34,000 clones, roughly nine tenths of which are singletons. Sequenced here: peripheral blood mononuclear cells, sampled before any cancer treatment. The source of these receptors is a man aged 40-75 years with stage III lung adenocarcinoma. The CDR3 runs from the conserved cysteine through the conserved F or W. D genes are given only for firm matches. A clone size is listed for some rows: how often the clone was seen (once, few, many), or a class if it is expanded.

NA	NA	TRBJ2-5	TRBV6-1	CASMGETQYF	TGTGCCAGCATGGGGGAGACCCAGTACTTC
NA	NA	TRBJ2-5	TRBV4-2	CAGSQVLEQETQYF	TGTGCCGGCAGCCAAGTGCTAGAGCAAGAGACCCAGTACTTC
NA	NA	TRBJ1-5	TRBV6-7	CASSVRPGRSWQPQHF	TGTGCCAGCAGTGTTCGCCCGGGACGATCTTGGCAGCCCCAGCATTTT
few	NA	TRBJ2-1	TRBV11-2	CASSLDLSSPGWGGYNEQFF	TGTGCCAGCAGCTTAGATCTAAGTAGTCCGGGGTGGGGAGGCTACAATGAGCAGTTCTTC
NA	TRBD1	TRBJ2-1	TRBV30	CAWSVSRTGGTYEQFF	TGTGCCTGGAGTGTCTCTCGGACAGGAGGTACATATGAGCAGTTCTTC
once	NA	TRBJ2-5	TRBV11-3	CASSLALHEETQYF	TGTGCCAGCAGCTTAGCGCTCCATGAAGAGACCCAGTACTTC
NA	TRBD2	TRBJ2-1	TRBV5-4	CASSLPSAGVNEQFF	TGTGCCAGCAGCTTGCCATCAGCGGGGGTTAACGAGCAGTTCTTC
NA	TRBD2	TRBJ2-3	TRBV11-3	CASSLGVSGAFPTDTQYF	TGTGCCAGCAGCTTAGGGGTTAGCGGGGCCTTTCCCACAGATACGCAGTATTTT
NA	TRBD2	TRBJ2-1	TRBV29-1	CSVGTSGEYYNEQFF	TGCAGCGTGGGGACTAGCGGGGAGTACTACAATGAGCAGTTCTTC
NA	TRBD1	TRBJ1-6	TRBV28	CAGRKRDSNSPLHF	TGTGCCGGGCGAAAGCGGGACAGTAATTCACCCCTCCACTTT
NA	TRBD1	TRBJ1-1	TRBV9	CASSVEGQGARAFF	TGTGCCAGCAGCGTAGAGGGACAGGGGGCTCGGGCTTTCTTT
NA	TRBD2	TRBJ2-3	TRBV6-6	CASSYGSGGRDTQYF	TGTGCCAGCAGTTACGGTAGCGGGGGGCGTGATACGCAGTATTTT
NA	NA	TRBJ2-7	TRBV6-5	CASSSRGNSYEQYF	TGTGCCAGCAGTTCACGGGGAAACTCCTACGAGCAGTACTTC
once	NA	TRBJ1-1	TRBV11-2	CASSFWRGENTEAFF	TGTGCCAGCAGCTTTTGGCGAGGCGAGAACACTGAAGCTTTCTTT
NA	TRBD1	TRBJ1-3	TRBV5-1	CASSSTGNSGNTIYF	TGCGCCAGCAGCTCGACAGGGAACTCTGGAAACACCATATATTTT
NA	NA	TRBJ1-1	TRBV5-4	CASSSGLSNTEAFF	TGTGCCAGCAGCTCGGGACTTTCGAACACTGAAGCTTTCTTT
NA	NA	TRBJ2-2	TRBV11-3	CASARTETTGELFF	TGTGCCAGCGCTCGGACAGAGACCACCGGGGAGCTGTTTTTT
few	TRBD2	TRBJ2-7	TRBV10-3	CAISERQRGTTYEQYF	TGTGCCATCAGTGAGAGACAGCGGGGGACGACCTACGAGCAGTACTTC
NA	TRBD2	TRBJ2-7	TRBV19	CASSIRAGGSYEQYF	TGTGCCAGTAGTATCAGAGCGGGGGGTTCCTACGAGCAGTACTTC
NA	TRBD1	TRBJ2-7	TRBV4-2	CASSHDRGFYEQYF	TGTGCCAGCAGCCACGACAGGGGATTCTACGAGCAGTACTTC
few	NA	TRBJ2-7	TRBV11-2	CASSRGPTYEQYF	TGTGCCAGCAGCCGGGGACCTACCTACGAGCAGTACTTC
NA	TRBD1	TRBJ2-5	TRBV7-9	CASSSTGAETQYF	TGTGCCAGCAGCTCGACAGGGGCCGAGACCCAGTACTTC
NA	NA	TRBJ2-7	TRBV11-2	CASSLDHDSTYEQYF	TGTGCCAGCAGCTTAGATCATGACAGCACCTACGAGCAGTACTTC
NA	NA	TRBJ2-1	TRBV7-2	CASSPRGTYNEQFF	TGTGCCAGCAGCCCCCGCGGGACCTACAATGAGCAGTTCTTC
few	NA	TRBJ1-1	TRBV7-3	CASSEGRMNTEAFF	TGTGCCAGCAGCGAAGGACGGATGAACACTGAAGCTTTCTTT
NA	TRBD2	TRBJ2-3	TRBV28	CATRLAGGPKTDTQYF	TGTGCCACCCGACTAGCGGGGGGCCCAAAGACGGATACGCAGTATTTT
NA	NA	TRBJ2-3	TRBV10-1	CASSGSRDLSTDTQYF	TGCGCCAGCAGTGGGAGCAGGGACTTAAGCACAGATACGCAGTATTTT